The 10 T cell receptor beta chains below were found in one sample sequenced in a study of T cells in Graves' hyperthyroidism and ophthalmopathy. Amplified TCR beta CDR3 regions derived from RNA transcripts. The HTBI primer set served for first-round RT-PCR of the TCR CDR3. TCRdb re-called the multiplex PCR reads through MiXCR, storing one row per CDR3 protein. The table includes fewer than 600,000 distinct CDR3 sequences, 12% to 15% detected once. Sequencing input: blood. These receptors were collected from a woman in her 40s with Graves' hyperthyroidism.

This clonotype was seen at least ten times. The chain carries TRBV3-1 and TRBJ2-7, with D possibly TRBD2 on 6 matching bases. CDR3 size: 14 residues. The germline V gene has CDR1 LGHDT and CDR2 YNNKEL (reference sequence). V was trimmed by 0 bases and J by 4 bases, leaving 10 bases between them. CDR3 DNA sequence: TGTGCCAGCAGCCAAGATCGCGGGACTTACGAGCAGTACTTC. Translated: CASSQDRGTYEQYF.

The rearrangement links TRBV19 to TRBJ2-1; 7 bases are shared with TRBD1. V was clipped by 5 bases and J by 0 bases; unmatched bases: 4. Germline-derived CDR1 and CDR2 are LNHDA and SQIVND (reference sequence). The CDR3 is made up of 15 amino acids. CDR3 sequence reads: CASSVDRFSYNEQFF. DNA of the CDR3: TGTGCCAGTAGTGTGGACAGGTTCTCCTACAATGAGCAGTTCTTC.

This clonotype came up many times. The CDR3 loop is CASGPSGIDEQFF. CDR3 nucleotides: TGTGCTAGTGGTCCTAGCGGGATAGATGAGCAGTTCTTC. The chain recombines TRBV12-5 with TRBJ2-1; TRBD2 aligns across 9 bases. Germline loops: CDR1 LGHNT, CDR2 FRNRAP. V gave up 5 bases and J gave up 8 bases; unmatched junction bases: 4. The CDR3 contains 13 residues.

The chain recombines TRBV24-1 with TRBJ2-5; D could derive from TRBD1 or TRBD2 (5 bases each). Germline V gene sequence: CDR1 KGHDR, CDR2 SFDVKD. Trimming cost V 10 bases and J 0 bases, with 17 bases left between them. This CDR3 has 15 residues. The CDR3 DNA follows: TGTGCCACGCAGGGACCACCGCCATACCAAGAGACCCAGTACTTC. The encoded protein is CATQGPPPYQETQYF.

This clonotype was seen repeatedly, ten times or more. This chain joins TRBV6-1 and TRBJ1-2; 8 bases match TRBD1. There are 15 residues in the CDR3. Trimming cost V 5 bases and J 3 bases; bases outside gene matches: 8. CDR1 and CDR2 from the germline V gene are MNHNS and SASEGT. In DNA, the CDR3 is TGTGCCAGCAGTTCGCCCTCAGGGGGCCACTATGGCTACACCTTC. It yields the protein CASSSPSGGHYGYTF.

Many counts were recorded for this clonotype. The chain joins TRBV4-1 to TRBJ2-7; D ambiguous. Germline V gene sequence: CDR1 MGHRA, CDR2 YSYEKL. This CDR3 spans 15 amino acids. Trimming took 0 bases from V and 6 from J, leaving 15 bases between them. The CDR3 is CASSQEGQQKGEQYF. CDR3 DNA sequence: TGCGCCAGCAGCCAAGAAGGCCAGCAAAAAGGCGAGCAGTACTTC.

At least ten counts were recorded for this clonotype. The genes are TRBV27 and TRBJ1-1, with a possible D match to TRBD1 (5 bases). V was pared by 6 bases and J by 4 bases, with 12 bases between. The CDR3 has 13 amino acids. Germline CDR1 MNHEY, CDR2 SMNVEV (reference sequence). The CDR3 coding sequence is TGTGCCAGCAGAGGGGAATTTGGCACTGAAGCTTTCTTT. It yields the protein CASRGEFGTEAFF.

This clonotype was counted a few times. This chain links TRBV15 with TRBJ2-5; 12 bases fit TRBD2. CDR1 LNHNV and CDR2 YYDKDF come from the germline V gene (reference sequence). J was trimmed by 5 bases and V by 0 bases; bases with no gene match: 4. This CDR3 comprises 16 residues. DNA of the CDR3: TGTGCCACCAGCAGAGAACGACTAGCGGGAGAGGAGACCCAGTACTTC. Translating it yields CATSRERLAGEETQYF.

This clonotype showed up just once. This chain links TRBV30 with TRBJ2-7; D tentatively reads TRBD1 or TRBD2 (5 bases each). CDR3 size: 20 residues. Trimming shortened V by 0 bases and J by 2 bases, and 29 bases separated the two germline ends. CDR1 is GTSNPN, CDR2 SVGIG, per germline (reference sequence). CDR3 protein: CAWSVGPRTIQRPLTYEQYF. CDR3 sequence (DNA): TGTGCCTGGAGTGTTGGCCCCCGGACAATACAGCGGCCACTTACCTACGAGCAGTACTTC.

V is TRBV2 and J is TRBJ1-2; 8 bases are a match to TRBD1. The CDR3 covers 12 residues. J gave up 7 bases and V 6 bases, and 4 bases lay outside the gene matches. Looked up from germline, CDR1 is SNHLY and CDR2 is FYNNEI. The CDR3 here is CASSGQGIGYTF. In nucleotides, the CDR3 is TGTGCCAGCAGCGGACAGGGAATTGGCTACACCTTC.